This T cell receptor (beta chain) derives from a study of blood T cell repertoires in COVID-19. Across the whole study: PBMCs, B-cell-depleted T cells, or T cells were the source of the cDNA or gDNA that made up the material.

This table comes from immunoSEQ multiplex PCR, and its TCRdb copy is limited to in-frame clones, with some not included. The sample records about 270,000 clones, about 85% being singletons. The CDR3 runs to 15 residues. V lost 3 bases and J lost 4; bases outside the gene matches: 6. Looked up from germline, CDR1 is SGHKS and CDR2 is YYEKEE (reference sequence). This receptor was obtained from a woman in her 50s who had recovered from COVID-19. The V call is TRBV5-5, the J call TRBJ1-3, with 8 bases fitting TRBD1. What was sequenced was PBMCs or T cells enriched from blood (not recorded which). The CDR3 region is CASSSQGASGNTIYF. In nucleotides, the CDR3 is TGTGCCAGCAGCTCGCAGGGGGCATCAGGAAACACCATATATTTT.